The rows below give T cell receptor beta chains drawn from one sample of a study of T cell responses to AZD1222 COVID-19 vaccine. The assay was immunoSEQ multiplex PCR, and TCRdb's table has in-frame clones only and misses some. The sample contains 150,000 to 200,000 clones, about 92% of which appear only once. Sequenced material: peripheral blood, taken 28 days after the second AZD1222 dose. The receptors come from an adult who received the AZD1222 COVID-19 vaccine. The CDR3 runs from the conserved cysteine through the conserved F or W. Each record gives: J gene, D gene, V gene, clone size, CDR3 DNA, CDR3 protein. The D gene is left open where the match is weak. For some rows the clone size is stated as once, few or many, or as a class when expanded; others skip it.

j_gene: TRBJ2-3; d_gene: .; v_gene: TRBV5-6; abundance: .; CDR3nt: TGTGCCAGCAGAATAGGGAAAGCAGATACGCAGTATTTT; CDR3aa: CASRIGKADTQYF
j_gene: TRBJ2-1; d_gene: .; v_gene: TRBV5-4; abundance: .; CDR3nt: TGTGCCAGCAGCTTGGCCGGGGGTAGCGGTAACAATGAGCAGTTCTTC; CDR3aa: CASSLAGGSGNNEQFF
j_gene: TRBJ2-7; d_gene: .; v_gene: TRBV20-1; abundance: .; CDR3nt: TGCAGTGCTAGTTACGGGGTAACCTACGAGCAGTACTTC; CDR3aa: CSASYGVTYEQYF
j_gene: TRBJ2-7; d_gene: TRBD2; v_gene: TRBV2; abundance: .; CDR3nt: TGTGCCAGCAGCCTCCGTGGGACTAGCGGGAGGCTCCTCCCCCCCCAGCAGTACTTC; CDR3aa: CASSLRGTSGRLLPPQQYF
j_gene: TRBJ1-2; d_gene: .; v_gene: TRBV4-3; abundance: .; CDR3nt: TGCGCCAGCAGCCAAGATTTCAGGGCCAATAACTATGGCTACACCTTC; CDR3aa: CASSQDFRANNYGYTF
j_gene: TRBJ2-7; d_gene: TRBD2; v_gene: TRBV27; abundance: .; CDR3nt: TGTGCCAGCAGTTTAAAGGCTAGCGGGGGGTACGAGCAGTACTTC; CDR3aa: CASSLKASGGYEQYF
j_gene: TRBJ1-1; d_gene: TRBD1; v_gene: TRBV7-9; abundance: .; CDR3nt: TGTGCCAGCAGCCCCCGGGACAGTTACACTGAAGCTTTCTTT; CDR3aa: CASSPRDSYTEAFF
j_gene: TRBJ1-2; d_gene: .; v_gene: TRBV3-1/TRBV3-2; abundance: .; CDR3nt: TGTGCCAGCAGCCAAGTGGGGGTAGGGACGCAAGGCTACACCTTC; CDR3aa: CASSQVGVGTQGYTF
j_gene: TRBJ2-1; d_gene: TRBD1; v_gene: TRBV6-5; abundance: .; CDR3nt: TGTGCCAGCAGTTCCACCGGGACAGGAGTTTACAATGAGCAGTTCTTC; CDR3aa: CASSSTGTGVYNEQFF
j_gene: TRBJ2-7; d_gene: .; v_gene: TRBV7-2; abundance: .; CDR3nt: TGTGCCAGCAGCTTAGGAGGAGCGGCCCGCTCCTACGAGCAGTACTTC; CDR3aa: CASSLGGAARSYEQYF
j_gene: TRBJ1-1; d_gene: TRBD1; v_gene: TRBV11-2; abundance: once; CDR3nt: TGTGCCAGCAGTCAACCGGGACAGGGGGAAACTGAAGCTTTCTTT; CDR3aa: CASSQPGQGETEAFF
j_gene: TRBJ2-7; d_gene: .; v_gene: TRBV27; abundance: .; CDR3nt: TGTGCCAGCAGCTTTAACCCCCTCCGTGGGGTATACGAGCAGTACTTC; CDR3aa: CASSFNPLRGVYEQYF
j_gene: TRBJ2-5; d_gene: .; v_gene: TRBV6-5; abundance: .; CDR3nt: TGTGCCAGCAGTTACGCGGGGATCCAAGAGACCCAGTACTTC; CDR3aa: CASSYAGIQETQYF
j_gene: TRBJ2-1; d_gene: TRBD2; v_gene: TRBV7-6; abundance: once; CDR3nt: TGTGCCAGCAGCTTAGGTGTTGGCGGGAGGGCCTTAGGGAAATACAATGAGCAGTTCTTC; CDR3aa: CASSLGVGGRALGKYNEQFF
j_gene: TRBJ1-5; d_gene: .; v_gene: TRBV7-3; abundance: .; CDR3nt: TGTGCCAGCAGCGGGTTTAATCAGCCCCAGCATTTT; CDR3aa: CASSGFNQPQHF
j_gene: TRBJ2-5; d_gene: TRBD2; v_gene: TRBV3-1/TRBV3-2; abundance: .; CDR3nt: TGTGCCAGCAGCCAAGTACTAGCGGGGGCCGTCGAGACCCAGTACTTC; CDR3aa: CASSQVLAGAVETQYF